The 12 T cell receptor beta chains below were found in one sample sequenced in a study of T cell responses to AZD1222 COVID-19 vaccine. Generated by immunoSEQ multiplex PCR, the TCRdb table keeps only in-frame clones and is missing some. The sample includes 110,000 or so clones, 87% of them seen just once. Sequenced material: peripheral blood, taken 28 days after the second AZD1222 dose. These receptors were taken from an adult who received the AZD1222 COVID-19 vaccine.

The gene calls are TRBV30 and TRBJ1-2; D remains unclear. CDR3 length equals 15 residues. Trimming cost V 1 base and J 4 bases, with 16 bases left between them. Germline loops: CDR1 GTSNPN, CDR2 SVGIG (reference sequence). For the CDR3, the DNA is TGTGCCTGGAGTGGAGGATACCCCCAAGGCTATGGCTACACCTTC. Protein product: CAWSGGYPQGYGYTF.

This chain links TRBV4-2 with TRBJ1-1; possible D gene TRBD1, 6 bases. Germline V lookup: CDR1 LGHNA, CDR2 YNFKEQ. The V end lost 0 bases, the J end lost 3 bases, and 11 bases lay between the germline ends. The CDR3 consists of 15 residues. Here the CDR3 reads CASSQDGSGDTEAFF. CDR3 bases: TGTGCCAGCAGCCAAGATGGGTCAGGGGACACTGAAGCTTTCTTT.

The chain links TRBV6-4 to TRBJ2-3; perhaps TRBD2 as D (7 bases). The CDR3 runs to 16 residues. Germline assignment: CDR1 MRHNA and CDR2 SNTAGT. Trimming left V 1 base short and J 2 bases short, with 13 bases between. CDR3 residues: CASSDFEAGATDTQYF. The CDR3 DNA is TGTGCCAGCAGTGACTTCGAGGCGGGGGCCACAGATACGCAGTATTTT.

The J gene is TRBJ2-7, the V gene TRBV6-5, with D unresolved. The CDR3 has 14 residues. Trimming cost V 0 bases and J 0 bases, with 6 bases left between them. The germline gives CDR1 MNHEY, CDR2 SVGAGI. The CDR3 sequence: CASSYSTNSYEQYF. The CDR3 DNA follows: TGTGCCAGCAGTTACTCGACCAACTCCTACGAGCAGTACTTC.

The gene calls are TRBV6-5 and TRBJ2-7; no reliable D call. This CDR3 spans 14 amino acids. Trimming stripped 3 bases from V and 5 bases from J, with 14 bases between. CDR1 is MNHEY and CDR2 is SVGAGI in the germline V gene. CDR3 amino acids: CASSYSHGPNEQYF. The CDR3 DNA follows: TGTGCCAGCAGTTATAGTCACGGCCCCAACGAGCAGTACTTC.

J is TRBJ1-1 and V is TRBV4-1, with 10 bases that match TRBD1. The CDR3 is made up of 19 amino acids. Per the germline V gene, CDR1 is MGHRA and CDR2 is YSYEKL. With V trimmed by 0 bases and J by 4 bases, 14 bases remained unmatched. CDR3 sequence (DNA): TGCGCCAGCAGCCAAGACGAGACGCGGACAGGGGGATATTTCACTGAAGCTTTCTTT. As protein: CASSQDETRTGGYFTEAFF.

The chain couples TRBV4-2 to TRBJ2-1; D not certain. The germline CDR1 and CDR2 sequences are LGHNA and YNFKEQ. Trimming took off 1 base at V and 10 bases at J, with 8 bases between the two ends. The CDR3 contains 12 residues. In nucleotides, the CDR3 is TGTGCCAGCAGCCAAGTTAGGCGGGAGCAGTTCTTC. Encoded protein: CASSQVRREQFF.

The V and J genes are TRBV6-2 or TRBV6-3 and TRBJ1-5; maybe TRBD1 (6 bases). Germline V gene sequence: CDR1 MNHEY, CDR2 SVGEGT. V was pared by 0 bases and J by 4 bases, with 7 bases between. The CDR3 extends over 14 amino acids. In DNA, the CDR3 is TGTGCCAGCAGTTACTCCGGACAGAATCAGCCCCAGCATTTT. Residues: CASSYSGQNQPQHF.

J is TRBJ2-5 and V is TRBV28; 8 positions agree with TRBD2. This CDR3 comprises 18 residues. The junction had 10 bases not matched to a gene; V was cut back by 1 base and J by 0 bases. Germline V gene sequence: CDR1 MDHEN, CDR2 SYDVKM. Here the CDR3 reads CASSLSPVRRGDQETQYF. DNA of the CDR3: TGTGCCAGCAGTTTATCCCCCGTACGGCGGGGGGACCAAGAGACCCAGTACTTC.

The chain has TRBV15 and TRBJ1-3; D is ambiguous. The CDR3 runs to 15 residues. CDR1 is LNHNV, CDR2 YYDKDF, per germline (reference sequence). The germline V and J ends were trimmed by 2 bases and 2 bases, with 10 bases remaining between them. CDR3: CATSRPGGAGNTIYF. CDR3 DNA: TGTGCCACCAGCAGACCGGGAGGCGCTGGAAACACCATATATTTT.

The chain recombines TRBV7-9 with TRBJ2-7, with TRBD2 matching over 8 bases. V shed 7 bases, J shed 3 bases, and the junction held 11 bases outside the gene matches. The CDR3 totals 15 residues. Germline V gives CDR1 SEHNR, CDR2 FQNEAQ (reference sequence). The CDR3 nucleotides are TGTGCCAGCACCGGAGGCGGGAGGTCTTACTACGAGCAGTACTTC. Translating it yields CASTGGGRSYYEQYF.

The chain employs TRBV28 and TRBJ1-1; D not resolved. This CDR3 has 12 residues. Trimming removed 5 bases at V and 7 bases at J, with 11 bases between. Germline V gene sequence: CDR1 MDHEN, CDR2 SYDVKM. This chain's CDR3 is CASSAYTNEAFF. CDR3 DNA: TGTGCCAGCAGTGCCTACACGAATGAAGCTTTCTTT.